This TCR beta chain derives from a study of cytomegalovirus exposure and HLA in healthy donors. Turning to the study itself: An early release of data contained about 85 million unique TCRs, which came from HLA-typed donors.

Study-level results: Over 150 TCR beta chains were listed as cytomegalovirus-associated.

On this clone itself: Its antigen remains unidentified.

The PCR made use of 60 Vbeta and 13 Jbeta primers. The data were produced by immunoSEQ multiplex PCR, yet TCRdb's version contains in-frame clones alone and is incomplete. This table has fewer than 200,000 clones, roughly four fifths appearing once. The receptor's source is a man aged 35 to 55 in good health and CMV-seronegative. Input material: PBMCs.

DNA of the CDR3: TGTGCCAGTAGTATAGATCAGGAGGGTCTTGGTGGCTACACCTTC. Protein: CASSIDQEGLGGYTF. The V gene is TRBV19, the J gene TRBJ1-2; no reliable D call. V lost 0 bases, J lost 7 bases, and 15 bases lay in between. The CDR3 is 15 residues long. CDR1 and CDR2 from the germline V gene are LNHDA and SQIVND (reference sequence).